This is a list of T cell receptor beta chains from one sample in a study of blood T cells in healthy people across ages. One entry per CDR3 protein results from TCRdb running MiXCR on the 5' RACE reads. In the table there are about 1.5 million distinct CDR3 sequences, less than 45% of which are singletons. The specimen sequenced was blood. These receptors were obtained from a woman aged 18 to 35 in good health. The CDR3 runs from the conserved cysteine through the conserved F or W. A D gene is named only where the DNA matches it firmly. A row's size may be missing; if present it is once, few, many or a size class.

clone size,J gene,V gene,D gene,CDR3 DNA,CDR3 protein
NA,TRBJ1-6,TRBV28,NA,TGTGCCTGCCGCGCGGGGGTTGATTCACCCCTCCACTTT,CACRAGVDSPLHF
NA,TRBJ2-7,TRBV28,TRBD2,TGTGCCAGCAGTTTAATGGGGACTAGCTTCGAGCAGTACTTC,CASSLMGTSFEQYF
NA,TRBJ1-6,TRBV7-2,NA,TGTGCCAGCAGCCCAGATCTCTCCTATAATTCACCCCTCCACTTT,CASSPDLSYNSPLHF
NA,TRBJ2-3,TRBV28,NA,TGTGCCAGCTGGGGCAGATGGGGCACAGATACGCAGTATTTT,CASWGRWGTDTQYF
few,TRBJ1-2,TRBV11-2,NA,TGTGCCAGCAGCTCCACGACCAGAACTGGCTACACCTTC,CASSSTTRTGYTF
NA,TRBJ2-3,TRBV12-3/TRBV12-4,TRBD1,TGTGCCAGCAGTGCCCGACAGGGGCTTGGCACAGATACGCAGTATTTT,CASSARQGLGTDTQYF
NA,TRBJ2-1,TRBV4-3,TRBD2,TGCGCCAGCAGCCAAACTCCGGGACTAGCAGGAGGCAATGAGCAGTTCTTC,CASSQTPGLAGGNEQFF
NA,TRBJ2-5,TRBV7-9,NA,TGTGCCAGCAGCTTAGCGGCAGGGTGGCCGGAGACCCAGTACTTC,CASSLAAGWPETQYF
many,TRBJ2-1,TRBV20-1,TRBD2,TGCAGTGCTTGGACTAGCGGTATTTACAATGAGCAGTTCTTC,CSAWTSGIYNEQFF
few,TRBJ1-6,TRBV7-2,NA,TGTGCCAGCAGCTCTCAAACAGGCGTAGATTCACCCCTCCACTTT,CASSSQTGVDSPLHF
NA,TRBJ1-1,TRBV12-3/TRBV12-4,TRBD1,TGTGCCAGCAGACCTCTCACAGGGGGCACTGAAGCTTTCTTT,CASRPLTGGTEAFF
NA,TRBJ2-4,TRBV4-3,NA,TGCGCCAGCAGCCAAGAATGGGGGGAGAACATTCAGTACTTC,CASSQEWGENIQYF
NA,TRBJ2-7,TRBV20-1,NA,TGCAGTGCTAGAGAGAGGGGTACCTACGAGCAGTACTTC,CSARERGTYEQYF
NA,TRBJ2-3,TRBV7-9,NA,TGTGCCAGCAGCTCCCGATACACAGATACGCAGTATTTT,CASSSRYTDTQYF
few,TRBJ1-5,TRBV9,NA,TGTGCCAGCAGCGTAGAGGGTAGCAGCAATCAGCCCCAGCATTTT,CASSVEGSSNQPQHF
NA,TRBJ2-7,TRBV7-9,NA,TGTGCCAGCAGCAATCTGCGTATCGGAACGGTCGAGCAGTACTTC,CASSNLRIGTVEQYF
NA,TRBJ1-1,TRBV18,NA,TGTGCCAGCTCACCACCGGGTCTTCGATCTGAAGCTTTCTTT,CASSPPGLRSEAFF
NA,TRBJ2-7,TRBV18,TRBD2,TGTGCCAGCTCACCACCAAAAATACCAGCGGGAGGCGAGCAGTACTTC,CASSPPKIPAGGEQYF
NA,TRBJ1-1,TRBV6-5,NA,TGTGCCAGCAGACTTGGGACCTTGAACACTGAAGCTTTCTTT,CASRLGTLNTEAFF
NA,TRBJ2-1,TRBV28,NA,TGTGCCAGCACCTTTGTTGCGGGAAAGGTTAGTGAGCAGTTCTTC,CASTFVAGKVSEQFF
few,TRBJ1-2,TRBV4-2,NA,TGTGCCAGCAGCCAAGCCCTAGGGGCGAAACACTATGGCTACACCTTC,CASSQALGAKHYGYTF
NA,TRBJ1-5,TRBV2,NA,TGTGCCAGCAGTGAGGGAGCGAATCAGCCCCAGCATTTT,CASSEGANQPQHF
few,TRBJ2-7,TRBV7-2,TRBD1,TGTGCCAGCAGACTTGATCAGGGGGTCTCCTACGAGCAGTACTTC,CASRLDQGVSYEQYF
NA,TRBJ1-2,TRBV12-3/TRBV12-4,NA,TGTGCCAGCTCTTGGTCTAACTATGGCTACACCTTC,CASSWSNYGYTF
NA,TRBJ2-5,TRBV28,TRBD2,TGTGCCAGCAGTTCTTGGACTAGCGGGAGGGCCAGTGAGCAGTACTTC,CASSSWTSGRASEQYF
NA,TRBJ2-1,TRBV3-1,TRBD2,TGTGCCAGCCGCAGGTCTAGCGGATACAATGAGCAGTTCTTC,CASRRSSGYNEQFF
few,TRBJ1-1,TRBV20-1,NA,TGCAGTGCTAGAGCTCCTTCGGAAGCTTTCTTT,CSARAPSEAFF
NA,TRBJ1-1,TRBV27,TRBD1,TGTGCCAGCAGTTTAACAGGGGCCGGGGAAGCTTTCTTT,CASSLTGAGEAFF
NA,TRBJ2-7,TRBV20-1,NA,TGCAGTGCTAGAGTCGGGGATAACTACGAGCAGTACTTC,CSARVGDNYEQYF
NA,TRBJ2-4,TRBV27,NA,TGTGCCAGCAGTCTTGCCCAGTGGCACAACATTCAGTACTTC,CASSLAQWHNIQYF
NA,TRBJ2-5,TRBV20-1,NA,TGCAGTGCTAGAGATCTAGTAGAGCAGTACTTC,CSARDLVEQYF
few,TRBJ1-1,TRBV7-8,NA,TGTGCCAGCAGCTGGCACCGACAGGTGAACACTGAAGCTTTCTTT,CASSWHRQVNTEAFF
few,TRBJ2-1,TRBV5-1,NA,TGCGCCAGCAGCTTTCTGGATGGGCGCGTGAATGAGCAGTTCTTC,CASSFLDGRVNEQFF
NA,TRBJ1-5,TRBV24-1,NA,TGTGCCACCAGTGATCCATACGAGAAGTCTCAGCCCCAGCATTTT,CATSDPYEKSQPQHF
few,TRBJ2-7,TRBV4-1,TRBD2,TGCGCTAGCAACCAAGTATACGCGGGGGAGTACGAGCAGTACTTC,CASNQVYAGEYEQYF
once,TRBJ1-4,TRBV4-3,NA,TGCGCCAGCAGCCAAGGGACCCGAGCTAATGAAAAACTGTTTTTT,CASSQGTRANEKLFF
few,TRBJ2-1,TRBV12-3/TRBV12-4,TRBD2,TGTGCCAGCAGTCAACTTAGCGGGAGTAATGAGCAGTTCTTC,CASSQLSGSNEQFF
NA,TRBJ2-5,TRBV3-1,TRBD1,TGTGCCAGCAGCCGAGGCGGACAGGAACAAGAGACCCAGTACTTC,CASSRGGQEQETQYF
NA,TRBJ2-5,TRBV6-5,NA,TGTGCCAGCAGTTATTATGGGGAAGTTGTTGAGACCCAGTACTTC,CASSYYGEVVETQYF
NA,TRBJ2-3,TRBV27,TRBD2,TGTGCCAGCAGTCCGATAGCGGGAGGGTGGTCAGATACGCAGTATTTT,CASSPIAGGWSDTQYF
NA,TRBJ2-7,TRBV7-2,NA,TGTGCCAGCAGCTTAAGGACTCTCTACGAGCAGTACTTC,CASSLRTLYEQYF
few,TRBJ2-2,TRBV7-9,NA,TGTGCCAGCAGCTTAGGGATGAGAAACGGGGAGCTGTTTTTT,CASSLGMRNGELFF
few,TRBJ2-1,TRBV4-1,TRBD1,TGCGCCAGCAGCGAATCCCCAGGGGGCTACTACAATGAGCAGTTCTTC,CASSESPGGYYNEQFF
NA,TRBJ2-1,TRBV5-4,TRBD2,TGTGCCAGCAGCTCGCCTAGCGGGAGGTGGCCCGAGGACAATGAGCAGTTCTTC,CASSSPSGRWPEDNEQFF
few,TRBJ1-2,TRBV20-1,NA,TGCAGTGCACGGACTCCCCGGGGACACCACTATGGCTACACCTTC,CSARTPRGHHYGYTF
few,TRBJ1-4,TRBV20-1,NA,TGCAGTGCTAGAGATTGGGGAAATAATGAAAAACTGTTTTTT,CSARDWGNNEKLFF
NA,TRBJ2-7,TRBV29-1,NA,TGCAGCGTTGAAGTGGCCGAAGGGAGCTCCTACGAGCAGTACTTC,CSVEVAEGSSYEQYF
NA,TRBJ1-5,TRBV20-1,NA,TGCAGTGCAATAAAGCCGGGCAGGCTTCAGCCCCAGCATTTT,CSAIKPGRLQPQHF
few,TRBJ2-3,TRBV4-1,TRBD2,TGCGCCAGCAGCCAAAAGGGACTAGCGGGTAACACAGATACGCAGTATTTT,CASSQKGLAGNTDTQYF
NA,TRBJ1-1,TRBV12-3/TRBV12-4,TRBD1,TGTGCCAGCAAACGTGCGACAGGGGGCACTGAAGCTTTCTTT,CASKRATGGTEAFF
once,TRBJ1-2,TRBV29-1,NA,TGCAGCGTTGCGGGGGTCGGCTATGGCTACACCTTC,CSVAGVGYGYTF
NA,TRBJ2-7,TRBV28,NA,TGTGCCAGCGGCGGAGGGATCCACGAGCAGTACTTC,CASGGGIHEQYF
NA,TRBJ1-2,TRBV5-1,NA,TGCGCCAGCAGGCTCGGGACGGGCGCGGACTATGGCTACACCTTC,CASRLGTGADYGYTF
few,TRBJ2-3,TRBV4-2,NA,TGTGCCAGCAGCCGTGCTCCCGCGTCGGGCGCAGATACGCAGTATTTT,CASSRAPASGADTQYF
NA,TRBJ2-7,TRBV29-1,NA,TGCAGCGGCAGGACTTCGACCTACGAGCAGTACTTC,CSGRTSTYEQYF
many,TRBJ1-1,TRBV29-1,NA,TGCAGCGTTGCCCCGGGTTGGGCCATGAACACTGAAGCTTTCTTT,CSVAPGWAMNTEAFF
NA,TRBJ1-1,TRBV20-1,NA,TGCAGTGCTAGAGTCCGGTGGGGGGCAATGAACACTGAAGCTTTCTTT,CSARVRWGAMNTEAFF
NA,TRBJ1-2,TRBV28,NA,TGTGCCAGCACCCTCGACCGGGTCGTAGACTATGGCTACACCTTC,CASTLDRVVDYGYTF